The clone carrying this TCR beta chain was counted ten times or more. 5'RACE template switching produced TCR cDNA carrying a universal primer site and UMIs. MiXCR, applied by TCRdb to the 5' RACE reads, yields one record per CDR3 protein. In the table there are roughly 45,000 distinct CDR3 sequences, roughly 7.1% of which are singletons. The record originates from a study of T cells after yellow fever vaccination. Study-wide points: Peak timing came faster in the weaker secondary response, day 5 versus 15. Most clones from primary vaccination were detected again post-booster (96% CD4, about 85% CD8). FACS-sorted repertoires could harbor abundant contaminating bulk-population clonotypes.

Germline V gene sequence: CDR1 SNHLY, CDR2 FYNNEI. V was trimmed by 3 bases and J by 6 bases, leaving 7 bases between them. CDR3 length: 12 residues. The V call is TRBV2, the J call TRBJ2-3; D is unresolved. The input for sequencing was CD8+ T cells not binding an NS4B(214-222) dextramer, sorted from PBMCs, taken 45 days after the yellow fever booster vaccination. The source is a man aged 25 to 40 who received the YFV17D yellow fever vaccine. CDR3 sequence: CASSDNSDTQYF. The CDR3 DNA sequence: TGTGCCAGCAGTGATAATTCCGATACGCAGTATTTT.